The next 4 T cell receptor beta chains were all read from a single sample in a study of early T cells in non-severe SARS-CoV-2 infection. TCRdb re-called the 5' RACE reads through MiXCR, storing one row per CDR3 protein. The sample records about 97,000 distinct CDR3 sequences, 8% to 13% being singletons. The source material was whole blood, sampled at baseline. The source of these receptors is an adult who was a healthcare worker with PCR-confirmed SARS-CoV-2 infection or an uninfected control (not recorded which).

This clonotype was detected a few times. The V gene is TRBV7-9, the J gene TRBJ1-2; TRBD1 might be the D (5 bases). This CDR3 has 15 amino acids. V lost 5 bases and J lost 6, with 19 bases in between. Germline CDR1 is SEHNR and CDR2 is FQNEAQ (reference sequence). The CDR3 nucleotides are TGTGCCAGCAGCGCGGCCCGGGACCCTGGAAATGGCTACACCTTC. Translating it yields CASSAARDPGNGYTF.

This clonotype has more than one count but fewer than ten. This chain links TRBV24-1 with TRBJ2-1; D perhaps matches TRBD2 (7 bases). Germline CDR1 is KGHDR and CDR2 is SFDVKD. This CDR3 has 15 residues. V shed 9 bases and J shed 8 bases, with 22 bases lying between them. CDR3 DNA: TGTGCCACCGGGCTTTCGGGGGGCCCGAGGGATGAGCAGTTCTTC. It specifies CATGLSGGPRDEQFF.

This clonotype was counted between two and nine times. The chain uses TRBV30 and TRBJ2-7, with 9 bases matching TRBD1. CDR3 length: 14 amino acids. CDR1 and CDR2 (germline): GTSNPN, SVGIG (reference sequence). The ends lost 3 bases at V and 5 bases at J; junction bases unmatched: 8. CDR3 sequence reads: CAWSRGQGQHEQYF. CDR3 sequence (DNA): TGTGCCTGGAGCCGAGGACAGGGGCAACACGAGCAGTACTTC.

This clonotype was observed a few times. The V gene is TRBV25-1, the J gene TRBJ2-3, with 11 nucleotides matching TRBD2. V dropped 7 bases and J dropped 1; count of bases not matched to a gene: 13. Germline CDR1 and CDR2: MGHDK and SYGVNS. The CDR3 is made up of 18 amino acids. The CDR3 loop reads CASNGRTSGLPRTDTQYF. DNA for the CDR3: TGTGCCAGCAACGGAAGGACTAGCGGGCTTCCCCGCACAGATACGCAGTATTTT.